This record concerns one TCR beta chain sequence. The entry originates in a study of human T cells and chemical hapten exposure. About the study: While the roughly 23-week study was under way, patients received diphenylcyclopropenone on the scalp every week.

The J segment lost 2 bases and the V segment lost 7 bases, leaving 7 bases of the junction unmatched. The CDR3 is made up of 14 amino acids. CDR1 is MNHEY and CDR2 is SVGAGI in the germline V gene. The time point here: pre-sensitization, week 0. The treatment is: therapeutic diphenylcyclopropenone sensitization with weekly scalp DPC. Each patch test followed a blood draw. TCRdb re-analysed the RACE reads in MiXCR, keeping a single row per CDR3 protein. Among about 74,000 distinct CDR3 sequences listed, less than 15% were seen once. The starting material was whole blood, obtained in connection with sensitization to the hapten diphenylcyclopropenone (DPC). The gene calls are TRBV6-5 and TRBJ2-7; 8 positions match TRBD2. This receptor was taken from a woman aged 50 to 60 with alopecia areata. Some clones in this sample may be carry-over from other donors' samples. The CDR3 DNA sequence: TGTGCCAGCACCGCGCCGGGGGGGCCCTACGAGCAGTACTTC. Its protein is CASTAPGGPYEQYF.